This T cell receptor beta chain was identified in a study of technical replicates of blood from a few donors. This table comes from immunoSEQ multiplex PCR, and its TCRdb copy is limited to in-frame clones, with some not included. The data contain about 90,000 clones, around 94% of them singletons. The count of this clone is one. CDR3 length: 17 amino acids. Germline values: CDR1 SGHVS, CDR2 FNYEAQ. Deletions cut 5 bases from V and 1 base from J, with 20 bases between. The sequence derives from a human donor in good health. The chain uses TRBV7-6 and TRBJ2-5; D perhaps matches TRBD1 (6 bases). The sequenced material came from T cells isolated from PBMCs. The CDR3 loop is CASSPTGTGWAQETQYF. Written as DNA, the CDR3 is TGTGCCAGCAGCCCAACGGGTACAGGGTGGGCCCAAGAGACCCAGTACTTC.